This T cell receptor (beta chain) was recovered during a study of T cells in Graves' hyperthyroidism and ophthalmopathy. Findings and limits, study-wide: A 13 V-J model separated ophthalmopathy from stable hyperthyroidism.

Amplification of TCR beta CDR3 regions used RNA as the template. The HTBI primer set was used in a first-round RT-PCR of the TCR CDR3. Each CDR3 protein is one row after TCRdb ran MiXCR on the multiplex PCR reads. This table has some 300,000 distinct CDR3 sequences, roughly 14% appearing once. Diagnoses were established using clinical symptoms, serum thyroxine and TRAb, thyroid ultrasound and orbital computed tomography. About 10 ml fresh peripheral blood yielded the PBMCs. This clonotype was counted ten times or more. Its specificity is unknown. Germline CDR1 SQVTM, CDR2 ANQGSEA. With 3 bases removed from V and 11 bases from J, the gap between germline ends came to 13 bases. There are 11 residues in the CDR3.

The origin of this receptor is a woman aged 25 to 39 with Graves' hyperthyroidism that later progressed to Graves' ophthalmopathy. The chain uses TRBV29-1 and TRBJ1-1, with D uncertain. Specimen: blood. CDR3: CSVDWVAGAFF. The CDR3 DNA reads TGCAGCGTTGACTGGGTCGCGGGGGCTTTCTTT.